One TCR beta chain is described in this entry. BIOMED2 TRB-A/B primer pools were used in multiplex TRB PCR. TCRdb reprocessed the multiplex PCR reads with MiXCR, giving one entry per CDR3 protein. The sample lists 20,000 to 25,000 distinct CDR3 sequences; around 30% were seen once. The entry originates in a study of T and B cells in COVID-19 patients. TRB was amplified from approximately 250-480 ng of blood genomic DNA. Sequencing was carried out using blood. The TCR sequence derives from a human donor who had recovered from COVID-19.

The CDR3 bases are TGTGCCACCAGTCAGGGCGGCTACACCGGGGAGCTGTTTTTT. Its translation: CATSQGGYTGELFF. The V and J genes are TRBV24-1 and TRBJ2-2; D is possibly TRBD1 (5 bases). V was clipped by 6 bases and J by 3 bases, with 10 bases between them. Germline V gives CDR1 KGHDR, CDR2 SFDVKD. The CDR3 length is 14 residues.